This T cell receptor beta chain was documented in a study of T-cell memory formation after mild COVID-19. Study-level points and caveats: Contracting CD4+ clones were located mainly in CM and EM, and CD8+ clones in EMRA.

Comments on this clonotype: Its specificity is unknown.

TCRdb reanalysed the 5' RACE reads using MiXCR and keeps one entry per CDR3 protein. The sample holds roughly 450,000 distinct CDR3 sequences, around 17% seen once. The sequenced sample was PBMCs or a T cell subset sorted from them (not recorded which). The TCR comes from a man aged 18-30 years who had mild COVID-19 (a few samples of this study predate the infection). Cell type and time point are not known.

This CDR3 reads CASSAAVAANTIYF. The DNA of the CDR3 is TGCGCCAGCAGCGCGGCAGTGGCGGCGAACACCATATATTTT. The chain combines TRBV4-3 with TRBJ1-3, with no clear D. The V end was cut by 5 bases, the J end by 7 bases, with 15 bases between. This CDR3 comprises 14 residues. Germline V gene sequence: CDR1 LGHNA, CDR2 YSLEER.